This TCR beta chain was retrieved from a study of blood T cell repertoires in COVID-19. Before being deemed recovered, Cohort 3 donors had two negative PCRs, clearance, or symptom resolution. Assay used: immunoSEQ multiplex PCR; TCRdb lists only in-frame clones, some missing. The top ten hold about 10% of the sample, which has approximately 300,000 clones, just over 85% seen once. CDR1 and CDR2 (germline): MNHEY, SVGAGI. The CDR3 is 14 residues long. V was clipped by 5 bases and J by 6 bases, with 14 bases between them. The chain combines TRBV6-5 with TRBJ2-1; tentatively, D is TRBD2 (6 bases). The sample was PBMCs or T cells enriched from blood (not recorded which). The clonotype comes from a woman aged 18-30 years who had recovered from COVID-19. CDR3 sequence: CASSLAYLGNEQFF. The CDR3 DNA is TGTGCCAGCAGTCTAGCGTACTTGGGCAATGAGCAGTTCTTC.